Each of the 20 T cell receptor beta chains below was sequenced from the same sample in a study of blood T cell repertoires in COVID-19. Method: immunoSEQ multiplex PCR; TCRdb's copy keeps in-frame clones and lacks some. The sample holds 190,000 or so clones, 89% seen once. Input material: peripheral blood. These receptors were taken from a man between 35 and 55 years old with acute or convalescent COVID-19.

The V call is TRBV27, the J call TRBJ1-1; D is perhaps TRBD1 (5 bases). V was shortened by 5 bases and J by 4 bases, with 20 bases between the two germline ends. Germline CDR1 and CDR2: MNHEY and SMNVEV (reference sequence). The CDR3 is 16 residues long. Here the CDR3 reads CASSTLDRGGITEAFF. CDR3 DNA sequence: TGTGCCAGCAGTACACTGGATAGGGGTGGGATCACTGAAGCTTTCTTT.

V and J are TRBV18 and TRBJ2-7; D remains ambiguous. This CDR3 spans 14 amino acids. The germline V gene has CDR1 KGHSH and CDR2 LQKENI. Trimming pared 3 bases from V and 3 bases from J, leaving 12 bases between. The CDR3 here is CASSPTQENYEQYF. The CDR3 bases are TGTGCCAGCTCACCGACGCAGGAAAACTACGAGCAGTACTTC.

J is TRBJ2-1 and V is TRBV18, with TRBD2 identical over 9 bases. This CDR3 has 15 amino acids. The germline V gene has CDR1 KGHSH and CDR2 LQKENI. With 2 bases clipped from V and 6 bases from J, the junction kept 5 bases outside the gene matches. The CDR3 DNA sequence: TGTGCCAGCTCACCAACGCGGGGGGGCTCCAATGAGCAGTTCTTC. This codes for CASSPTRGGSNEQFF.

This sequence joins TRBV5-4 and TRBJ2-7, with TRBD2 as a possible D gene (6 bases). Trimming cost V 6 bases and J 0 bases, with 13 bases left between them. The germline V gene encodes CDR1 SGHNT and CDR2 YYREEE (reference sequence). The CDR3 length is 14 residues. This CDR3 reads CASKLAVNSYEQYF. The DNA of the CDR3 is TGTGCCAGCAAACTAGCAGTTAACTCCTACGAGCAGTACTTC.

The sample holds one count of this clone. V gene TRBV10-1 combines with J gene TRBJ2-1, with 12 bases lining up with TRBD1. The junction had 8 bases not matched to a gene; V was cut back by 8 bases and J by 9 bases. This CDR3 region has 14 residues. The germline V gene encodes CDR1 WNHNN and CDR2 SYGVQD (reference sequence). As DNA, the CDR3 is TGCGCCAGCGTCCGGGACAGGGGGCTGAGTGAGCAGTTCTTC. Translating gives CASVRDRGLSEQFF.

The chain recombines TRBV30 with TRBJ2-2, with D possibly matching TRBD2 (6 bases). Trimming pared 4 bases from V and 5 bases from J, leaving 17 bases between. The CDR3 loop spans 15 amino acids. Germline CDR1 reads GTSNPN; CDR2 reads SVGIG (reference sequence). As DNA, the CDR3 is TGTGCCTGGACGGTCGGTAGCGGTATTACCGGGGAGCTGTTTTTT. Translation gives CAWTVGSGITGELFF.

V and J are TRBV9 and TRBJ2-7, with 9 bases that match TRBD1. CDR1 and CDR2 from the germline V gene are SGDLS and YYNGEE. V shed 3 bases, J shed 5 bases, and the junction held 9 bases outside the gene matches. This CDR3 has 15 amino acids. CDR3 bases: TGTGCCAGCAGCGGGAACAGGGGGCACTTCCACGAGCAGTACTTC. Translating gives CASSGNRGHFHEQYF.

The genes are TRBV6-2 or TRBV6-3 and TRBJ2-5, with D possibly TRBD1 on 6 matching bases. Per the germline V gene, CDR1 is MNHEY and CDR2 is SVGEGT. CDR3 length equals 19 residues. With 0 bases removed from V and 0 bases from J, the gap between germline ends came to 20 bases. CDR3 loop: CASSYSNDRDIMYQETQYF. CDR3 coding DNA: TGTGCCAGCAGTTACTCGAATGACCGGGACATAATGTACCAAGAGACCCAGTACTTC.

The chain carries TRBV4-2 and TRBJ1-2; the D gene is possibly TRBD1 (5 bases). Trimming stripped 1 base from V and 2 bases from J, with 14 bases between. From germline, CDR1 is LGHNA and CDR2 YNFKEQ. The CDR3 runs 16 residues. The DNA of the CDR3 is TGTGCCAGCAGCCAAGGGGTACAGGCTGGGAACTATGGCTACACCTTC. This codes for CASSQGVQAGNYGYTF.

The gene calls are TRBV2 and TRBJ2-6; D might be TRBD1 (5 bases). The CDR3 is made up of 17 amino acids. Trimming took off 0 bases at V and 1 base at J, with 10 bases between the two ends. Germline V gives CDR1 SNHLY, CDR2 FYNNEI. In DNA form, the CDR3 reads TGTGCCAGCAGTGAAGCGATAGGGGTTTCTGGGGCCAACGTCCTGACTTTC. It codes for CASSEAIGVSGANVLTF.

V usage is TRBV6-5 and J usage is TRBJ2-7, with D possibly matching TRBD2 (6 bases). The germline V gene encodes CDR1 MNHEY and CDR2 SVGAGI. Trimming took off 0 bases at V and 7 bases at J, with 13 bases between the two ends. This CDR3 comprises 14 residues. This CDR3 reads CASSYSKGSGEQYF. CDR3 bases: TGTGCCAGCAGTTACTCAAAGGGGAGCGGGGAGCAGTACTTC.

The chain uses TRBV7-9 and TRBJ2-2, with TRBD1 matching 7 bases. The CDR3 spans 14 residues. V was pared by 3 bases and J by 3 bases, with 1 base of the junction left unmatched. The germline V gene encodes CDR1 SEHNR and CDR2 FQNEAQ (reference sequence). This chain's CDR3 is CASSLDRYTGELFF. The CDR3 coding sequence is TGTGCCAGCAGCTTGGACAGGTACACCGGGGAGCTGTTTTTT.

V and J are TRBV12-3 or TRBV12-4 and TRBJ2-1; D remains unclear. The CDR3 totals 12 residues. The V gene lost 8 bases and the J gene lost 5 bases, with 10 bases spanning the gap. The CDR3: CASAFYDNEQFF. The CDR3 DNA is TGTGCCAGCGCCTTCTATGACAATGAGCAGTTCTTC.

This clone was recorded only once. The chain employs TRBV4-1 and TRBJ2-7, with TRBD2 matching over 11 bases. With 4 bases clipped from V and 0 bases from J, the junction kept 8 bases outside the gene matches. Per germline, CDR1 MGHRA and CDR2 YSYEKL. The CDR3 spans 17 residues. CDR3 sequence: CASSPTTSGGLSYEQYF. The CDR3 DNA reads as TGCGCCAGCAGCCCGACCACTAGCGGGGGTCTCTCCTACGAGCAGTACTTC.

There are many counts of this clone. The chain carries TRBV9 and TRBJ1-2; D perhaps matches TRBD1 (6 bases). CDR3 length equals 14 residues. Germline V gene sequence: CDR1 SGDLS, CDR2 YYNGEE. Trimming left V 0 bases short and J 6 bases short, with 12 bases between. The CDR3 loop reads CASSVAAQGHGYTF. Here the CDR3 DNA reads TGTGCCAGCAGCGTAGCGGCACAGGGCCATGGCTACACCTTC.

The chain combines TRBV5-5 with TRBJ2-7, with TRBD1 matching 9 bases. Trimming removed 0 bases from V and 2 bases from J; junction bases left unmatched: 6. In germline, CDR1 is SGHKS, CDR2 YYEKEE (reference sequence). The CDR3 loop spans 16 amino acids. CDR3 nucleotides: TGTGCCAGCAGCTTGGACGGGGGACAGGGACCCTACGAGCAGTACTTC. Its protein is CASSLDGGQGPYEQYF.

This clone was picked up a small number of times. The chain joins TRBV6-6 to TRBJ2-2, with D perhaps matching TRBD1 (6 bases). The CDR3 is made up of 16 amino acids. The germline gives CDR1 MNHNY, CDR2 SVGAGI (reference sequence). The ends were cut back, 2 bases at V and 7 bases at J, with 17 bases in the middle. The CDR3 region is CASSYGGQGHDGELFF. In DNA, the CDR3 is TGTGCCAGCAGTTACGGCGGGCAGGGGCATGACGGGGAGCTGTTTTTT.

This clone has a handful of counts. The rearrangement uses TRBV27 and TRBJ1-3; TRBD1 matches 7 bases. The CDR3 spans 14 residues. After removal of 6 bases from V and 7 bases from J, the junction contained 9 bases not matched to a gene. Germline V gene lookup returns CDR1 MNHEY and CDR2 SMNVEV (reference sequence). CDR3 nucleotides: TGTGCCAGCAGCCCCCGGGACAGAAGGAACACCATATATTTT. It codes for CASSPRDRRNTIYF.

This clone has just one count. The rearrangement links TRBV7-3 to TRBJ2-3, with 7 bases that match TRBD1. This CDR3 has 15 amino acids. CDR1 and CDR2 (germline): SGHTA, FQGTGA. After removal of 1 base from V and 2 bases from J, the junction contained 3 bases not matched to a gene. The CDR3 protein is CASSLRGQNTDTQYF. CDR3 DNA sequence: TGTGCCAGCAGCTTAAGGGGACAGAACACAGATACGCAGTATTTT.

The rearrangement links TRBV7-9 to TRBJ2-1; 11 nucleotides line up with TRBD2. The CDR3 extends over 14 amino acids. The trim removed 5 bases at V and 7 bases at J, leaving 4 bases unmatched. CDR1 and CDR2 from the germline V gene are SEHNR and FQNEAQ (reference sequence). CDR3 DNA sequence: TGTGCCAGCAGCCCTAGACTAGCGGGGAATGAGCAGTTCTTC. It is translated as CASSPRLAGNEQFF.